This T cell receptor beta chain was identified during a study of vaccination effects on CD4 cells after COVID-19. Study summary: Cultivation was performed at some 1.9 million PBMC per well with about 9 IU/ml IL-2 and roughly 9.3 ug/ml peptides added. Whole-study findings and limits: Late after vaccination, infection- and vaccine-induced clones showed marked clonal contraction. Healthy vaccinees' vaccine-induced clones included only 1 of 255 that recognized common cold coronaviruses.

As for this clone: Its antigen is unidentified.

The CDR3 is 11 residues long. Germline loops: CDR1 LNHNV, CDR2 YYDKDF (reference sequence). Trimming took 11 bases from V and 5 from J, leaving 10 bases between them. After roughly 10 days in culture, the CD4+ T cells were isolated. The vaccine given was either BNT162b2 or mRNA-1273, in two doses. In the cultures, half the medium was exchanged for IL-2 medium on days 3 and 7. The table came from immunoSEQ multiplex PCR; TCRdb's copy has only in-frame clones and leaves some out. The table lists approximately 60,000 clones, 78% of them singletons. The V call is TRBV15, the J call TRBJ1-5; a weak D match, TRBD1 (5 bases). Sequenced here: CD4+ T cells from PBMCs cultured without peptide, sampled after COVID-19 vaccination. The sequence was collected from a human donor who received a COVID-19 vaccine. The CDR3 coding sequence is TGTGCCTCTGGGGGGGATCAGCCCCAGCATTTT. Its translation is CASGGDQPQHF.